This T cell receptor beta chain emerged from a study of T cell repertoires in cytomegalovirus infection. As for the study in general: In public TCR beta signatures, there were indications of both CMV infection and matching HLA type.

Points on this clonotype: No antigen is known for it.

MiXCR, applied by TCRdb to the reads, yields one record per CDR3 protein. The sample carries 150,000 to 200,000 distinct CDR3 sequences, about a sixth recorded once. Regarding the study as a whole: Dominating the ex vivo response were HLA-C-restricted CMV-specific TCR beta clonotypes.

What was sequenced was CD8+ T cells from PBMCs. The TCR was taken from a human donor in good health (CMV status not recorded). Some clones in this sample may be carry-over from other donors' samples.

CDR3 loop: CASSGSMAGGGELFF. CDR3 in DNA: TGTGCCAGCAGCGGATCTATGGCAGGAGGCGGGGAGCTGTTTTTT. The chain is built from TRBV4-2 and TRBJ2-2; D is possibly TRBD2 (5 bases). Germline loops: CDR1 LGHNA, CDR2 YNFKEQ. CDR3 length equals 15 residues. V was pared by 5 bases and J by 7 bases, with 17 bases between.